The 24 T cell receptor beta chains presented below share a single source sample, sequenced in a study of T-cell reconstitution after alpha-beta-depleted transplantation in children. TCRbeta library preparation incorporated unique molecular identifiers. TCRdb fed the PCR reads into MiXCR, producing one record per CDR3 protein. The sample lists hundreds of thousands of distinct CDR3 sequences, 18% occurring once. Specimen: PBMCs from the stem cell graft donor, collected from the stem cell graft. Every receptor here comes from a human donor who donated a stem cell graft to a child with acute lymphoblastic leukemia.

There are a few counts of this clonotype. V is TRBV5-1 and J is TRBJ1-1, with D possibly being TRBD1 (6 bases). V lost 2 bases and J lost 8, with 13 bases in between. This CDR3 has 13 residues. Germline loops: CDR1 SGHRS, CDR2 YFSETQ. CDR3 sequence reads: CASSLTQGMEAFF. CDR3 nucleotide sequence: TGCGCCAGCAGCTTAACACAGGGAATGGAAGCTTTCTTT.

The chain uses TRBV29-1 and TRBJ2-7; 8 bases fit TRBD2. Germline CDR1 reads SQVTM; CDR2 reads ANQGSEA. V lost 5 bases and J lost 3; bases outside the gene matches: 9. The CDR3 is 14 residues long. The CDR3 DNA sequence: TGCAGCGTTCTGAGCGGGAGTGGTGGCTACGAGCAGTACTTC. This translates into CSVLSGSGGYEQYF.

The count of this clonotype is one. The rearrangement links TRBV20-1 to TRBJ2-5, with TRBD2 matching over 10 bases. This CDR3 has 18 residues. V gave up 0 bases and J gave up 1 base; unmatched junction bases: 11. Germline lookup yields CDR1 DFQATT and CDR2 SNEGSKA (reference sequence). The CDR3 spells CSARDYSASGRTQETQYF. In DNA form, the CDR3 reads TGCAGTGCTAGAGATTACTCGGCTAGCGGGAGAACCCAAGAGACCCAGTACTTC.

The rearrangement joins TRBV12-3 or TRBV12-4 to TRBJ1-5; D not resolved. The V and J ends lost 1 base and 9 bases respectively, with 16 bases between them. The CDR3 sequence is 15 residues long. The CDR3 sequence is CASSLVLGSLGPQHF. CDR3 in DNA: TGTGCCAGCAGTTTAGTTCTGGGGTCCCTGGGGCCCCAGCATTTT.

This clonotype was detected only a few times. The chain has TRBV14 and TRBJ1-5; 7 bases match TRBD1. Trimming took 7 bases from V and 0 from J; bases not matched to a gene: 21. Per the germline V gene, CDR1 is SGHDN and CDR2 is FVKESK. The CDR3 sequence is 20 residues long. CDR3 DNA sequence: TGTGCCAGCACGTTTTTGTTCCGGGACAGAGAGCCTTATAGCAATCAGCCCCAGCATTTT. Its protein is CASTFLFRDREPYSNQPQHF.

This sequence joins TRBV9 and TRBJ2-2; TRBD1 matches 9 bases. The CDR3 spans 18 residues. V shed 3 bases, J shed 6 bases, and the junction held 15 bases outside the gene matches. Germline V CDR1 and CDR2: SGDLS, YYNGEE. This CDR3 reads CASSGPGQGILGAGELFF. The CDR3 DNA sequence: TGTGCCAGCAGCGGACCGGGACAGGGAATTTTGGGGGCCGGGGAGCTGTTTTTT.

This clonotype was counted only a few times. V usage is TRBV25-1 and J usage is TRBJ1-3, with 7 bases lining up with TRBD1. After removal of 7 bases from V and 9 bases from J, the junction contained 15 bases not matched to a gene. The CDR3 sequence is 15 residues long. CDR1 is MGHDK, CDR2 SYGVNS, per germline. CDR3 in amino acids: CASNLTGYSSGTIYF. As DNA, the CDR3 is TGTGCCAGCAATCTGACAGGGTACTCTTCAGGCACCATATATTTT.

The CDR3 loop reads CASSFPPTAYNEQFF. The CDR3 nucleotides are TGTGCCAGCAGCTTTCCTCCTACCGCCTACAATGAGCAGTTCTTC. The chain carries TRBV7-9 and TRBJ2-1, with D hard to call. Germline CDR1 and CDR2: SEHNR and FQNEAQ (reference sequence). The CDR3 covers 15 residues. Trimming removed 3 bases at V and 2 bases at J, with 11 bases between.

The chain combines TRBV20-1 with TRBJ2-5; maybe TRBD2 (6 bases). V was cut by 3 bases and J by 5 bases, with 10 bases left in between. From germline, CDR1 is DFQATT and CDR2 SNEGSKA (reference sequence). This CDR3 has 12 residues. The CDR3 DNA reads as TGCAGTGCTAGTGGGGGGTTGGAGACCCAGTACTTC. Its protein is CSASGGLETQYF.

The table lists this clonotype with many counts. This chain connects TRBV5-1 to TRBJ2-7, with TRBD1 identical over 7 bases. Per the germline V gene, CDR1 is SGHRS and CDR2 is YFSETQ. V shed 7 bases and J 4 bases; nucleotides not matched to a gene: 11. The CDR3 loop spans 14 amino acids. The DNA of the CDR3 is TGCGCCAGCGGAGACAGGGTCAAGGGGTACGAGCAGTACTTC. This codes for CASGDRVKGYEQYF.

The chain recombines TRBV21-1 with TRBJ2-7; the D call of TRBD1 is as the table states it, not checked on the DNA. TRBV21-1 is shown as a pseudogene. The CDR3 length is 16 residues. The CDR3 DNA is TGTGCCAGCAGCAAAGTTGGGCCAGGGCATTCGGGCGAGCAGTACTTC. Its translation is CASSKVGPGHSGEQYF.

This clonotype was detected a few times. The V gene is TRBV12-3 or TRBV12-4, the J gene TRBJ2-7; 8 bases line up with TRBD2. The trim removed 5 bases at V and 5 bases at J, leaving 11 bases unmatched. This CDR3 spans 15 amino acids. The CDR3 DNA reads as TGTGCCAGCAGTCCCGGACTAGCCATATATGACGAGCAGTACTTC. It codes for CASSPGLAIYDEQYF.

This clonotype was detected a few times. The chain carries TRBV18 and TRBJ2-5; TRBD2 aligns across 8 bases. Germline CDR1 is KGHSH and CDR2 is LQKENI. This CDR3 has 17 residues. V was pared by 3 bases and J by 5 bases, with 14 bases of the junction left unmatched. This chain's CDR3 is CASSPDLAAGGAETQYF. The CDR3 nucleotides read TGTGCCAGCTCACCCGATTTAGCGGCGGGAGGCGCGGAGACCCAGTACTTC.

The J gene is TRBJ2-7, the V gene TRBV20-1; either TRBD1 or TRBD2 may fit D (6 bases each). Looked up from germline, CDR1 is DFQATT and CDR2 is SNEGSKA (reference sequence). Trimming took 1 base from V and 3 from J, leaving 37 bases between them. The CDR3 is 22 amino acids. This chain's CDR3 is CSARVFRPAGTLGGTPIYEQYF. As DNA, the CDR3 is TGCAGTGCTAGAGTTTTTAGGCCAGCTGGGACTCTTGGTGGGACACCGATCTACGAGCAGTACTTC.

This clonotype has a handful of counts. This chain joins TRBV21-1 and TRBJ2-1; the D segment call TRBD1 is taken from the table without a DNA check. TRBV21-1 is shown as a pseudogene. This CDR3 spans 17 amino acids. The CDR3 region has the DNA TGTGCCAGCAGCTTCTGCGGGACCCACAGCTCCTACAATGAGCAGTTCTTC. Amino acids: CASSFCGTHSSYNEQFF.

This clonotype was counted only a few times. The chain carries TRBV9 and TRBJ2-5, with 9 bases matching TRBD2. Germline V gene lookup returns CDR1 SGDLS and CDR2 YYNGEE. CDR3 length: 17 residues. Trimming at V came to 0 bases and at J to 0 bases, leaving 6 bases not matched to a gene. CDR3 in amino acids: CASSVAEAGGYQETQYF. The CDR3 DNA follows: TGTGCCAGCAGCGTAGCTGAGGCGGGAGGGTACCAAGAGACCCAGTACTTC.

This chain joins TRBV21-1 and TRBJ2-1; TRBD2, as called in the table, went unchecked against the DNA. TRBV21-1 is described as a pseudogene. CDR3 size: 16 residues. The CDR3 protein is CASSKGLAGDYNEQFF. The CDR3 nucleotides are TGTGCCAGCAGCAAAGGCCTAGCGGGGGACTACAATGAGCAGTTCTTC.

The gene calls are TRBV20-1 and TRBJ2-5; the match to TRBD2 covers 11 bases. CDR1 and CDR2 (germline): DFQATT, SNEGSKA (reference sequence). The J segment lost 5 bases and the V segment lost 3 bases, leaving 14 bases of the junction unmatched. The CDR3 runs 17 residues. CDR3 DNA sequence: TGCAGTGCTAGCTATACTAGCGGGAGCCATACTTCGGAGACCCAGTACTTC. Protein sequence: CSASYTSGSHTSETQYF.

The chain couples TRBV5-1 to TRBJ1-5, with a tentative D call TRBD1 (5 bases). Germline assignment: CDR1 SGHRS and CDR2 YFSETQ. The CDR3 is 16 residues long. Between the trimmed V and J ends, which lost 0 bases and 6 bases, there was a span of 16 bases. The CDR3 is CASSLGAGGAGQPQHF. CDR3 sequence (DNA): TGCGCCAGCAGCTTGGGAGCCGGTGGGGCGGGTCAGCCCCAGCATTTT.

Only a few counts were recorded for this clonotype. The CDR3 is CASRDRGRDTEAFF. CDR3 coding DNA: TGCGCCAGCAGAGACAGGGGGCGCGACACTGAAGCTTTCTTT. V gene TRBV4-1 combines with J gene TRBJ1-1, with 10 bases fitting TRBD1. J gave up 3 bases and V 6 bases, and 4 bases lay outside the gene matches. Germline V gives CDR1 MGHRA, CDR2 YSYEKL. The CDR3 spans 14 residues.

The chain is built from TRBV30 and TRBJ2-7; 12 bases are a match to TRBD1. The trim removed 0 bases at V and 11 bases at J, leaving 8 bases unmatched. The CDR3 is 14 amino acids. Germline V gives CDR1 GTSNPN, CDR2 SVGIG (reference sequence). CDR3 residues: CAWSVTGTGGKEYF. For the CDR3, the DNA is TGTGCCTGGAGTGTTACCGGGACAGGGGGCAAGGAGTACTTC.

There are many counts of this clonotype. The rearrangement uses TRBV5-1 and TRBJ2-7, with 10 bases matching TRBD2. CDR3 length: 14 residues. Germline loops: CDR1 SGHRS, CDR2 YFSETQ. Losses at the gene ends were 0 bases for V and 4 bases for J; bases not matched to a gene: 1. This CDR3 is CASSLASGSYEQYF. Here the CDR3 DNA reads TGCGCCAGCAGCTTGGCTAGCGGGAGTTACGAGCAGTACTTC.

The rearrangement joins TRBV7-9 to TRBJ2-5; perhaps TRBD2 as D (6 bases). Trimming shortened V by 4 bases and J by 7 bases, and 10 bases separated the two germline ends. The V gene's germline CDR1 is SEHNR and CDR2 FQNEAQ (reference sequence). CDR3 length equals 12 residues. The CDR3 loop is CASSSGDPTQYF. CDR3 nucleotides: TGTGCCAGCAGCTCGGGAGACCCGACCCAGTACTTC.

This chain links TRBV6-2 or TRBV6-3 with TRBJ2-7; D may be TRBD2 (6 bases). Trimming stripped 2 bases from V and 6 bases from J, with 14 bases between. The length of the CDR3 is 14 residues. CDR1 and CDR2 from the germline V gene are MNHEY and SVGEGT. CDR3 sequence: CASSYTYRGFEQYF. The CDR3 DNA sequence: TGTGCCAGCAGTTACACGTACCGGGGGTTCGAGCAGTACTTC.